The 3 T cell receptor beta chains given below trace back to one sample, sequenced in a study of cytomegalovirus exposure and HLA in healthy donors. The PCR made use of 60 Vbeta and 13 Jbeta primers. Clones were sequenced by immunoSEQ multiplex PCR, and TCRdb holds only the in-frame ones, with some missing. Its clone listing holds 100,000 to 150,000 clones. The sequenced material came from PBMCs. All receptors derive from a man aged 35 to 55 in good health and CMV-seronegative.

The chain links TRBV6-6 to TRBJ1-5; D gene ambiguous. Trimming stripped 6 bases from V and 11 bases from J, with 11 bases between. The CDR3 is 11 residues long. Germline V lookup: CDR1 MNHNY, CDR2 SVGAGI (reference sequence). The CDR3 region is CASSPAVSQHF. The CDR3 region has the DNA TGTGCCAGCAGCCCAGCGGTATCCCAGCATTTT.

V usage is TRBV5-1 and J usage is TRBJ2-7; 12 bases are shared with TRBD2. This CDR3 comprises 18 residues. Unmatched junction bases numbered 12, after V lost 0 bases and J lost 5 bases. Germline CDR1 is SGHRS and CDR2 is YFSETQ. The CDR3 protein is CASSLALRLAGGPDEQYF. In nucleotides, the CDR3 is TGCGCCAGCAGCTTGGCCCTAAGGCTAGCGGGAGGGCCAGACGAGCAGTACTTC.

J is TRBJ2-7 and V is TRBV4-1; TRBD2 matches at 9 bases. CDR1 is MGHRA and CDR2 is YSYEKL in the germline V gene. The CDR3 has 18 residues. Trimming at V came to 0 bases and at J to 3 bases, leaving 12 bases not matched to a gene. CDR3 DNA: TGCGCCAGCAGCCAAGAAATGGGCCTAGCGGGGCTACTCTACGAGCAGTACTTC. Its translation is CASSQEMGLAGLLYEQYF.